These 2 T cell receptor beta chains were all obtained from the same sample, sequenced in a study of identical twins. From the 5' RACE reads, TCRdb called clonotypes with MiXCR, one entry per CDR3 protein. The sample gives a few hundred thousand distinct CDR3 sequences, roughly an eighth of which show up once; about 4% is in the top ten. These data also featured in a second study, about yellow fever vaccine responses in identical twins.

Sequencing input: memory (CD45RO+) T cells sorted from blood. The receptor source for this set is a woman under 30 in good health.

The rearrangement joins TRBV20-1 to TRBJ2-7; 7 bases fit TRBD2. This CDR3 contains 14 residues. From germline, CDR1 is DFQATT and CDR2 SNEGSKA (reference sequence). The V and J ends lost 6 bases and 0 bases, in that order; junction bases with no gene match: 8. The CDR3 loop reads CSAPTSESSYEQYF. For the CDR3, the DNA is TGCAGTGCGCCAACTAGCGAAAGCTCCTACGAGCAGTACTTC.

This clonotype was detected many times. The rearrangement joins TRBV20-1 to TRBJ2-5, with D maybe TRBD1 (6 bases). Trimming removed 2 bases from V and 4 bases from J, with 14 bases in between. The CDR3 covers 14 residues. CDR1 is DFQATT, CDR2 SNEGSKA, per germline (reference sequence). CDR3 amino acids: CSARQLGTTETQYF. CDR3 DNA sequence: TGCAGTGCTAGACAACTAGGGACAACAGAGACCCAGTACTTC.